What follows are 23 T cell receptor beta chains derived from one specimen sequenced in a study of T cells in localized non-small cell lung cancer (dated by TCRdb to 2018 to 2021). The library was built by means of the immunoSEQ multiplex PCR assay. TCRdb retrieved this table from immuneACCESS and kept in-frame rearrangements only. Not all clones are present; in checked studies, unresolved V genes account for under half, and no reason is known for the remainder. This sample comprises about 3,000 clones, less than 20% of them detected only once. The ten largest clonotypes hold approximately 12% of the sample. Specimen: lung tumor tissue, collected before any cancer treatment. The receptor set was obtained from a man aged 35-69 years with stage I lung adenocarcinoma.

This clone has just a few counts. This chain links TRBV11-3 with TRBJ2-1; D is unclear. The V end lost 0 bases, the J end lost 3 bases, and 9 bases lay between the germline ends. This CDR3 contains 15 residues. CDR1 and CDR2 (germline): SGHNT, YENEEA. CDR3 protein: CASSLDGGRYNEQFF. The CDR3 region has the DNA TGTGCCAGCAGCTTAGACGGCGGACGCTACAATGAGCAGTTCTTC.

This clone appeared a few times. The rearrangement uses TRBV28 and TRBJ1-1; a possible D gene is TRBD1 (5 bases). Trimming removed 6 bases at V and 4 bases at J, with 12 bases between. This CDR3 region has 13 residues. Germline values: CDR1 MDHEN, CDR2 SYDVKM. DNA of the CDR3: TGTGCCAGCAGCCTCATGGGGGGCACTGAAGCTTTCTTT. It specifies CASSLMGGTEAFF.

The chain joins TRBV6-8 to TRBJ2-3; D might be TRBD1 (6 bases). Germline lookup yields CDR1 MNHGY and CDR2 SAAAGT. V dropped 7 bases and J dropped 4 bases, with 12 bases sitting between them. The CDR3 spans 13 residues. The CDR3 DNA reads as TGTGCCAGCAACCAACCAGGGGCAGATACGCAGTATTTT. Its protein is CASNQPGADTQYF.

This rearrangement joins TRBV9 to TRBJ2-7; D might be TRBD2 (5 bases). The V end was cut by 0 bases, the J end by 6 bases, with 10 bases between. This CDR3 comprises 13 residues. Germline V lookup: CDR1 SGDLS, CDR2 YYNGEE. The CDR3 region is CASSVGRGFEQYF. CDR3 nucleotides: TGTGCCAGCAGCGTAGGCCGAGGGTTCGAGCAGTACTTC.

This clone was seen a few times. V is TRBV6-8 and J is TRBJ1-1; the match to TRBD1 covers 7 bases. Germline trimming cut 5 bases from V and 4 bases from J; bases unmatched to any gene: 10. The CDR3 contains 15 residues. CDR1 MNHGY and CDR2 SAAAGT come from the germline V gene. The DNA of the CDR3 is TGTGCCAGCAGTGCCCAGGAGGGGGCCGGCACTGAAGCTTTCTTT. Translation gives CASSAQEGAGTEAFF.

The chain combines TRBV6-8 with TRBJ1-5; TRBD1 might be the D (5 bases). Trimming removed 2 bases at V and 4 bases at J, with 6 bases between. The germline V gene has CDR1 MNHGY and CDR2 SAAAGT. This CDR3 has 13 residues. CDR3 in DNA: TGTGCCAGCAGTTACAAGGGGAATCAGCCCCAGCATTTT. Its translation is CASSYKGNQPQHF.

This clone came up a few times. The chain links TRBV18 to TRBJ2-1; the match to TRBD2 covers 14 bases. Germline assignment: CDR1 KGHSH and CDR2 LQKENI. Trimming took 5 bases from V and 4 from J; bases not matched to a gene: 7. The CDR3 covers 17 residues. The chain's CDR3 is CASSTAGLAGGYNEQFF. CDR3 coding DNA: TGTGCCAGCTCAACCGCCGGACTAGCGGGGGGTTACAATGAGCAGTTCTTC.

The rearrangement joins TRBV28 to TRBJ2-1, with 11 bases lining up with TRBD2. J was trimmed by 0 bases and V by 3 bases; bases with no gene match: 4. In germline, CDR1 is MDHEN, CDR2 SYDVKM. This CDR3 has 17 residues. CDR3 region: CASSFLAGGSSYNEQFF. In nucleotides, the CDR3 is TGTGCCAGCAGTTTTCTAGCGGGGGGCAGCTCCTACAATGAGCAGTTCTTC.

The chain uses TRBV19 and TRBJ2-1, with D maybe TRBD1 (6 bases). Germline V gene data show CDR1 as LNHDA and CDR2 as SQIVND (reference sequence). The CDR3 sequence is 15 residues long. Trimming removed 4 bases at V and 0 bases at J, with 10 bases between. CDR3 nucleotide sequence: TGTGCCAGTAGTACGGGCAGGGGCTCCTACAATGAGCAGTTCTTC. Protein: CASSTGRGSYNEQFF.

This clone has more than one count but fewer than ten. The rearrangement uses TRBV6-8 and TRBJ2-3; 12 bases map to TRBD2. The CDR3 loop spans 15 amino acids. V gave up 8 bases and J gave up 5 bases; unmatched junction bases: 8. From germline, CDR1 is MNHGY and CDR2 SAAAGT. The CDR3 nucleotides are TGTGCCAGCGGGACTAGCGGGTCAGGCATAGATACGCAGTATTTT. Translation: CASGTSGSGIDTQYF.

V is TRBV30 and J is TRBJ2-7; D possibly corresponds to TRBD2 (6 bases). The CDR3 has 13 residues. CDR1 GTSNPN and CDR2 SVGIG come from the germline V gene (reference sequence). V was clipped by 5 bases and J by 3 bases, with 14 bases between them. CDR3 DNA: TGTGCCTGGCCGGGACTCTTCCTCTACGAGCAGTACGTC. Translated, it gives CAWPGLFLYEQYV.

The chain has TRBV18 and TRBJ2-7; 9 nucleotides line up with TRBD2. The CDR3 covers 16 residues. V shed 4 bases and J 5 bases; nucleotides not matched to a gene: 12. Germline V gene lookup returns CDR1 KGHSH and CDR2 LQKENI. The CDR3 coding sequence is TGTGCCAGCTCACTTACCGGCGGGGGGGCTTACCACGAGCAGTACGTC. This translates into CASSLTGGGAYHEQYV.

This clone was detected a few times. The chain combines TRBV6-8 with TRBJ2-2, with D tentatively TRBD2 (5 bases). The CDR3 consists of 15 residues. The germline V and J ends were trimmed by 6 bases and 12 bases, with 23 bases remaining between them. Germline V lookup: CDR1 MNHGY, CDR2 SAAAGT. CDR3: CASSAGLDSPGKLFF. As DNA, the CDR3 is TGTGCCAGCAGCGCTGGACTTGATTCACCGGGGAAGCTGTTTTTT.

V usage is TRBV9 and J usage is TRBJ1-6; the D is unclear. The CDR3 extends over 15 amino acids. Trimming cost V 2 bases and J 1 base, with 7 bases left between them. Germline V gives CDR1 SGDLS, CDR2 YYNGEE. CDR3 sequence: CASSVRTSYNSPLHF. The CDR3 DNA is TGTGCCAGCAGCGTGAGAACGTCCTATAATTCACCCCTCCACTTT.

J is TRBJ2-3 and V is TRBV14; D is unclear. The germline gives CDR1 SGHDN, CDR2 FVKESK. Trimming removed 3 bases from V and 7 bases from J, with 5 bases in between. This CDR3 has 11 amino acids. The CDR3: CASSQGNTQYF. The CDR3 nucleotides are TGTGCCAGCAGCCAGGGGAATACGCAGTATTTT.

This rearrangement joins TRBV30 to TRBJ2-7; 7 bases match TRBD2. The germline CDR1 and CDR2 sequences are GTSNPN and SVGIG (reference sequence). J gave up 6 bases and V 3 bases, and 8 bases lay outside the gene matches. This CDR3 has 13 residues. CDR3 amino acids: CAWSRGGRVEQYF. DNA of the CDR3: TGTGCCTGGAGCCGAGGCGGGAGAGTCGAGCAGTACTTC.

The chain uses TRBV14 and TRBJ2-3, with D possibly matching TRBD2 (6 bases). Germline V gives CDR1 SGHDN, CDR2 FVKESK. The CDR3 has 12 amino acids. Trimming took 4 bases from V and 8 from J, leaving 10 bases between them. CDR3 in DNA: TGTGCCAGCAGCCTTGGGGGGTCTACGCAGTATTTT. Translated, it gives CASSLGGSTQYF.

This clone ranks as medium-sized (0.01 to 0.1%). The V and J genes are TRBV6-8 and TRBJ2-6, with TRBD1 as a possible D gene (6 bases). The CDR3 spans 16 residues. Looked up from germline, CDR1 is MNHGY and CDR2 is SAAAGT. V shed 10 bases and J shed 4 bases, with 20 bases lying between them. CDR3 coding DNA: TGTGCCATCAGCCGGGACACCGTATCAGGGGCCAACGTCCTGACTTTC. Its translation: CAISRDTVSGANVLTF.

This clone has just a few counts. The chain couples TRBV18 to TRBJ2-5; TRBD2 is a possible D gene (5 bases). Trimming stripped 4 bases from V and 5 bases from J, with 8 bases between. Germline loops: CDR1 KGHSH, CDR2 LQKENI. The CDR3 consists of 12 residues. The CDR3 protein is CASSQGGETQYF. In DNA, the CDR3 is TGTGCCAGCTCACAGGGCGGGGAGACCCAGTACTTC. The variable domain in full, completed from reference TRBV18 and TRBJ2-5, reads NAGVMQNPRHLVRRRGQEARLRCSPMKGHSHVYWYRQLPEEGLKFMVYLQKENIIDESGMPKERFSAEFPKEGPSILRIQQVVRGDSAAYFCASSQGGETQYFGPGTRLLVL.

The chain links TRBV6-8 to TRBJ2-1; 8 bases line up with TRBD1. The CDR3 covers 17 residues. J was trimmed by 5 bases and V by 0 bases; bases with no gene match: 9. The germline gives CDR1 MNHGY, CDR2 SAAAGT. The DNA for the CDR3 is TGTGCCAGCAGTTACTCAGGGACAGGTGATATAAACAATGAGCAGTTCTTC. Its translation: CASSYSGTGDINNEQFF.

The chain employs TRBV19 and TRBJ1-6; the D gene is possibly TRBD1 (6 bases). Germline-derived CDR1 and CDR2 are LNHDA and SQIVND (reference sequence). The CDR3 length is 14 residues. V was clipped by 7 bases and J by 7 bases, with 14 bases between them. Here the CDR3 DNA reads TGTGCCAGTATCCCAACAGGGAGGAATTCACCCCTCCACTTT. Residues: CASIPTGRNSPLHF.

This clone appeared a few times. This chain links TRBV4-1 with TRBJ2-7, with no clear D. CDR3 length equals 15 residues. Germline CDR1 and CDR2: MGHRA and YSYEKL. The germline V and J ends were trimmed by 2 bases and 1 base, with 12 bases remaining between them. CDR3 protein: CASSQTAQVSYEQYF. The CDR3 DNA sequence: TGCGCCAGCAGCCAAACGGCTCAAGTGTCCTACGAGCAGTACTTC.

The CDR3 region is CASSYSTGGGTEAFF. The CDR3 bases are TGTGCCAGCAGTTACTCTACAGGGGGGGGGACTGAAGCTTTCTTT. The chain is built from TRBV6-8 and TRBJ1-1, with 8 bases identical to TRBD1. The ends lost 0 bases at V and 5 bases at J; junction bases unmatched: 5. Germline CDR1 is MNHGY and CDR2 is SAAAGT. The CDR3 has 15 amino acids.